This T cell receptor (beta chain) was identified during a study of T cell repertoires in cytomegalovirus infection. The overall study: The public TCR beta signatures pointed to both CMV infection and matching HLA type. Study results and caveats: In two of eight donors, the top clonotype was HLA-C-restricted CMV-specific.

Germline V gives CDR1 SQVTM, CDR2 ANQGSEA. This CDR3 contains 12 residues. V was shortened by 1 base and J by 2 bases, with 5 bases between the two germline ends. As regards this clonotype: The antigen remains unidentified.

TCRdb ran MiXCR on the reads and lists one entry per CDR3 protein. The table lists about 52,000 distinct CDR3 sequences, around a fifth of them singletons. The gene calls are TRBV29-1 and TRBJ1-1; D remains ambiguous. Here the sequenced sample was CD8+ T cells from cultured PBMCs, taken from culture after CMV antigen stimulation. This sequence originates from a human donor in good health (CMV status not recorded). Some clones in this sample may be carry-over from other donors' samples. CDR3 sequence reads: CSVEGVNTEAFF. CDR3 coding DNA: TGCAGCGTTGAAGGGGTAAACACTGAAGCTTTCTTT.